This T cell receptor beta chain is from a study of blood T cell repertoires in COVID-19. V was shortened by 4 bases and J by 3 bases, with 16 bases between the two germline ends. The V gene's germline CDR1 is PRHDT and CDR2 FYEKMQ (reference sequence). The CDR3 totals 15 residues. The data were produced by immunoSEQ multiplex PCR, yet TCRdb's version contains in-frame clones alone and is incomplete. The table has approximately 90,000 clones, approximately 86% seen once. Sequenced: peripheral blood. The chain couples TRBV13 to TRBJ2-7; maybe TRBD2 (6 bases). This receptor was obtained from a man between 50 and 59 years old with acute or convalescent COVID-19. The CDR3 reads CASSSRDSSYYEQYF. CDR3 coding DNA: TGTGCCAGCAGCTCCCGGGACTCATCCTACTACGAGCAGTACTTC.